A single sample gave rise to the 21 T cell receptor beta chains below, sequenced in a study of cytomegalovirus exposure and HLA in healthy donors. Researchers ran the PCR with 60 Vbeta and 13 Jbeta primers. TCRdb keeps only in-frame clones here, not all; method: immunoSEQ multiplex PCR. The table shows roughly 140,000 clones, with roughly four fifths occurring only once. Sequences were obtained from PBMCs. These receptors originate from a middle-aged man in good health and CMV-seropositive.

This chain connects TRBV29-1 to TRBJ1-2; D uncertain. Germline CDR1 SQVTM, CDR2 ANQGSEA. V was pared by 5 bases and J by 4 bases, with 11 bases between. The CDR3 totals 12 residues. This CDR3 is CSVTTGVYGYTF. The CDR3 region has the DNA TGCAGCGTTACCACGGGAGTCTATGGCTACACCTTC.

The V call is TRBV5-1, the J call TRBJ2-1; 9 nucleotides match TRBD2. CDR1 and CDR2 from the germline V gene are SGHRS and YFSETQ. The CDR3 runs to 15 residues. With 0 bases clipped from V and 7 bases from J, the junction kept 5 bases outside the gene matches. CDR3 DNA: TGCGCCAGCAGCTTGGGTAGCGGGAGTCTAAATGAGCAGTTCTTC. Protein: CASSLGSGSLNEQFF.

This chain links TRBV28 with TRBJ1-3; 7 bases agree with TRBD1. This CDR3 spans 16 amino acids. The J segment lost 0 bases and the V segment lost 5 bases, leaving 7 bases of the junction unmatched. CDR1 and CDR2 from the germline V gene are MDHEN and SYDVKM. CDR3 in amino acids: CASSEDRLTSGNTIYF. The CDR3 region has the DNA TGTGCCAGCAGTGAGGACAGGCTCACCTCTGGAAACACCATATATTTT.

This chain uses TRBV5-4 with TRBJ2-5; a weak D match, TRBD1 (5 bases). CDR3 length: 16 residues. CDR1 and CDR2 (germline): SGHNT, YYREEE (reference sequence). Trimming took 0 bases from V and 4 from J, leaving 16 bases between them. The CDR3 DNA reads as TGTGCCAGCAGCTTGGAGGGCGCCAGGGCGCGAGAGACCCAGTACTTC. Its protein is CASSLEGARARETQYF. The full variable domain, rest sourced from reference TRBV5-4 and TRBJ2-5, is ETGVTQSPTHLIKTRGQQVTLRCSSQSGHNTVSWYQQALGQGPQFIFQYYREEENGRGNFPPRFSGLQFPNYSSELNVNALELDDSALYLCASSLEGARARETQYFGPGTRLLVL.

The rearrangement joins TRBV2 to TRBJ1-3; no firm D call. V lost 2 bases and J 4 bases, leaving 9 bases between the germline ends. Germline V gene sequence: CDR1 SNHLY, CDR2 FYNNEI. The CDR3 consists of 14 residues. CDR3 DNA: TGTGCCAGCAGTGAATACGGAGTAGGAAACACCATATATTTT. This encodes CASSEYGVGNTIYF.

Here the CDR3 DNA reads TGCGCCAGCAGAGCCACCCAGGGGATTCAGACTGAAGCTTTCTTT. Protein: CASRATQGIQTEAFF. The rearrangement uses TRBV4-1 and TRBJ1-1, with D perhaps TRBD1 (6 bases). The germline V gene encodes CDR1 MGHRA and CDR2 YSYEKL. This CDR3 comprises 15 residues. The V end lost 6 bases, the J end lost 5 bases, and 19 bases lay between the germline ends.

This chain joins TRBV7-9 and TRBJ2-1; tentatively, D is TRBD2 (6 bases). CDR3 length: 15 residues. V shed 5 bases and J shed 6 bases, with 17 bases lying between them. Per germline, CDR1 SEHNR and CDR2 FQNEAQ (reference sequence). The CDR3 sequence: CASSPRRGRGNEQFF. The CDR3 DNA follows: TGTGCCAGCAGCCCACGGCGGGGTCGGGGCAATGAGCAGTTCTTC.

The V gene is TRBV9, the J gene TRBJ2-7, with 8 positions matching TRBD2. This CDR3 region has 14 residues. Germline V gene sequence: CDR1 SGDLS, CDR2 YYNGEE. J was trimmed by 5 bases and V by 2 bases; bases with no gene match: 6. Here the CDR3 DNA reads TGTGCCAGCAGCGTTATCAGCGGGAGTAACGAGCAGTACTTC. It specifies CASSVISGSNEQYF.

This chain connects TRBV2 to TRBJ1-5; tentatively, D is TRBD1 (6 bases). Germline CDR1 SNHLY, CDR2 FYNNEI. V lost 0 bases and J 6 bases, leaving 12 bases between the germline ends. The CDR3 loop spans 15 amino acids. CDR3 loop: CASSEAVAGVQPQHF. The CDR3 coding sequence is TGTGCCAGCAGTGAAGCGGTGGCAGGGGTTCAGCCCCAGCATTTT.

This chain joins TRBV4-2 and TRBJ2-2, with D possibly matching TRBD1 (6 bases). The CDR3 sequence is 14 residues long. The V end was cut by 1 base, the J end by 4 bases, with 7 bases between. CDR1 and CDR2 from the germline V gene are LGHNA and YNFKEQ. The CDR3 region is CASSQGDTTGELFF. The CDR3 coding sequence is TGTGCCAGCAGCCAAGGGGACACCACCGGGGAGCTGTTTTTT.

The chain uses TRBV27 and TRBJ1-3; the match to TRBD1 covers 10 bases. Germline V gene data show CDR1 as MNHEY and CDR2 as SMNVEV (reference sequence). The CDR3 is 15 amino acids. Trimming at V came to 7 bases and at J to 3 bases, leaving 6 bases not matched to a gene. In DNA form, the CDR3 reads TGTGCCAGCAAACGGGACAGGGGACTTGGAAACACCATATATTTT. As protein: CASKRDRGLGNTIYF.

V usage is TRBV7-2 and J usage is TRBJ1-3; no firm D call. The length of the CDR3 is 16 residues. Between the trimmed V and J ends, which lost 5 bases and 1 base, there was a span of 15 bases. CDR1 is SGHTA, CDR2 FQGNSA, per germline. The CDR3 loop is CASSPDGLSSGNTIYF. In DNA, the CDR3 is TGTGCCAGCAGCCCAGACGGACTGTCATCTGGAAACACCATATATTTT.

The chain combines TRBV2 with TRBJ1-5; TRBD1 agrees at 7 bases. CDR3 length equals 16 residues. Losses at the gene ends were 3 bases for V and 3 bases for J; bases not matched to a gene: 8. Germline lookup yields CDR1 SNHLY and CDR2 FYNNEI. This chain's CDR3 is CASSDPPTGPNQPQHF. The DNA of the CDR3 is TGTGCCAGCAGTGATCCCCCGACAGGGCCCAATCAGCCCCAGCATTTT.

The V gene is TRBV7-5, the J gene TRBJ2-7; TRBD1, as called in the table, went unchecked against the DNA. TRBV7-5 is a pseudogene. The CDR3 length is 12 residues. CDR3 in DNA: TGTGTCAGAAGCCCCCCAGGGGGCGAGCAGTACTTC. Encoded protein: CVRSPPGGEQYF.

The chain recombines TRBV9 with TRBJ1-2, with 9 nucleotides matching TRBD1. The ends lost 7 bases at V and 7 bases at J; junction bases unmatched: 14. Germline V gene sequence: CDR1 SGDLS, CDR2 YYNGEE. This CDR3 region has 15 residues. The CDR3 DNA follows: TGTGCCAGCGGCCATCCAGGACAGGGGTCGGCTGGCTACACCTTC. This sequence encodes CASGHPGQGSAGYTF.

This sequence joins TRBV14 and TRBJ2-1, with 7 bases identical to TRBD2. CDR1 is SGHDN, CDR2 FVKESK, per germline. This CDR3 spans 16 amino acids. The J segment lost 9 bases and the V segment lost 3 bases, leaving 14 bases of the junction unmatched. CDR3 coding DNA: TGTGCCAGCAGCCAGGGGGGGGAGAGGTCCTTAGGTGAGCAGTTCTTC. Its translation: CASSQGGERSLGEQFF.

The J gene is TRBJ1-1, the V gene TRBV7-6; 7 bases agree with TRBD1. The CDR3 sequence is 14 residues long. Trimming removed 5 bases from V and 3 bases from J; junction bases left unmatched: 6. Germline loops: CDR1 SGHVS, CDR2 FNYEAQ. CDR3 protein: CASSEYRGHTEAFF. In nucleotides, the CDR3 is TGTGCCAGCAGCGAATACAGGGGACACACTGAAGCTTTCTTT.

This clone turned up a few times. The gene calls are TRBV7-3 and TRBJ2-1; TRBD2 agrees at 10 bases. Germline values: CDR1 SGHTA, CDR2 FQGTGA. This CDR3 is 14 amino acids long. Germline trimming cut 4 bases from V and 7 bases from J; bases unmatched to any gene: 4. The CDR3 sequence is CASSSSSGGNEQFF. In DNA, the CDR3 is TGTGCCAGCAGCTCCTCTAGCGGGGGAAATGAGCAGTTCTTC.

This sequence joins TRBV7-2 and TRBJ1-1; 7 bases fit TRBD1. This CDR3 has 14 amino acids. CDR1 and CDR2 (germline): SGHTA, FQGNSA. The J segment lost 6 bases and the V segment lost 1 base, leaving 5 bases of the junction unmatched. CDR3 sequence reads: CASSLEQGRPEAFF. CDR3 DNA sequence: TGTGCCAGCAGCTTAGAACAGGGGAGGCCTGAAGCTTTCTTT.

This clone was found once. The V gene is TRBV29-1, the J gene TRBJ1-4; 7 nucleotides match TRBD1. This CDR3 comprises 14 residues. J was trimmed by 0 bases and V by 5 bases; bases with no gene match: 3. Germline assignment: CDR1 SQVTM and CDR2 ANQGSEA. The CDR3 protein is CSVWGQSTNEKLFF. CDR3 in DNA: TGCAGCGTTTGGGGACAGTCAACTAATGAAAAACTGTTTTTT.

The chain has TRBV7-2 and TRBJ2-1; TRBD2 might be the D (6 bases). V shed 3 bases and J shed 8 bases, with 11 bases lying between them. CDR1 is SGHTA and CDR2 is FQGNSA in the germline V gene. The CDR3 has 13 residues. CDR3 in amino acids: CASSLTRVDEQFF. The CDR3 nucleotides are TGTGCCAGCAGCTTGACTAGAGTGGATGAGCAGTTCTTC. Drawing the rest from reference TRBV7-2 and TRBJ2-1, the complete variable domain is GAGVSQSPSNKVTEKGKDVELRCDPISGHTALYWYRQSLGQGLEFLIYFQGNSAPDKSGLPSDRFSAERTGGSVSTLTIQRTQQEDSAVYLCASSLTRVDEQFFGPGTRLTVL.